Each of the 10 T cell receptor beta chains below was sequenced from the same sample in a study of T cell changes during pregnancy in multiple sclerosis. Sequencing used immunoSEQ multiplex PCR; TCRdb keeps in-frame clones, though not all of them. The top ten clones hold approximately 0.99% of a sample with 90,000 to 95,000 clones, 75% to 95% of them seen once. The sequences come from peripheral blood, collected before pregnancy. The receptors were gathered from a female donor with multiple sclerosis, enrolled in a pregnancy study.

The chain recombines TRBV7-2 with TRBJ1-2; a weak D match, TRBD1 (6 bases). This CDR3 comprises 16 residues. Per the germline V gene, CDR1 is SGHTA and CDR2 is FQGNSA. V dropped 5 bases and J dropped 0 bases, with 16 bases sitting between them. CDR3 sequence reads: CASSPRGQRSNYGYTF. CDR3 DNA sequence: TGTGCCAGCAGCCCTAGAGGACAGCGATCTAACTATGGCTACACCTTC.

The rearrangement joins TRBV2 to TRBJ1-5; 7 positions match TRBD1. This CDR3 has 16 residues. Germline V gene data show CDR1 as SNHLY and CDR2 as FYNNEI. The V segment lost 6 bases and the J segment 6 bases; nucleotides outside the gene matches: 14. The CDR3 DNA follows: TGTGCCAGCAGCCTTTCCCTTGACAGGGCGGCTCAGCCCCAGCATTTT. This encodes CASSLSLDRAAQPQHF.

This chain links TRBV6-1 with TRBJ2-1; TRBD2 agrees at 13 bases. V shed 10 bases and J 9 bases; nucleotides not matched to a gene: 6. The CDR3 is made up of 13 amino acids. Germline values: CDR1 MNHNS, CDR2 SASEGT. CDR3 nucleotide sequence: TGTGCCACCGGGACTAGCGGGATCCTTGAGCAGTTCTTC. Translation: CATGTSGILEQFF.

The chain links TRBV7-2 to TRBJ2-7; no clear D. The V gene's germline CDR1 is SGHTA and CDR2 FQGNSA. Trimming removed 0 bases from V and 1 base from J, with 7 bases in between. This CDR3 is built from 14 residues. The CDR3 DNA reads as TGTGCCAGCAGCTTAGCGGGCAGTTCCTACGAGCAGTACTTC. As protein: CASSLAGSSYEQYF.

V is TRBV6-1 and J is TRBJ1-2, with 8 bases matching TRBD1. This CDR3 region has 14 residues. Losses at the gene ends were 1 base for V and 7 bases for J; bases not matched to a gene: 5. CDR1 MNHNS and CDR2 SASEGT come from the germline V gene. CDR3 loop: CASSEGGRGPGYTF. CDR3 nucleotides: TGTGCCAGCAGTGAAGGGGGCAGGGGGCCTGGCTACACCTTC.

The V call is TRBV7-7, the J call TRBJ2-1, with D unresolved. The CDR3 loop spans 13 amino acids. Germline lookup yields CDR1 SSHAT and CDR2 FNYEAQ (reference sequence). With 1 base removed from V and 8 bases from J, the gap between germline ends came to 9 bases. Written as DNA, the CDR3 is TGTGCCAGCAGCTTAGACCCATCAGATGAGCAGTTCTTC. Translating it yields CASSLDPSDEQFF.

The genes are TRBV5-5 and TRBJ1-6, with 7 bases that match TRBD1. CDR3 length: 16 amino acids. Looked up from germline, CDR1 is SGHKS and CDR2 is YYEKEE (reference sequence). The V segment lost 5 bases and the J segment 10 bases; nucleotides outside the gene matches: 15. In nucleotides, the CDR3 is TGTGCCAGCAGACAAGAACAGGGGTGGATGGGATCACCCCTCCACTTT. It yields the protein CASRQEQGWMGSPLHF.

The CDR3 DNA is TGTGCCAGCAGTTCGCTAGCGGGAGGAGGCAAAAACATTCAGTACTTC. Its protein is CASSSLAGGGKNIQYF. The chain has TRBV28 and TRBJ2-4, with TRBD2 identical over 11 bases. The germline gives CDR1 MDHEN, CDR2 SYDVKM. The CDR3 extends over 16 amino acids. After removal of 4 bases from V and 3 bases from J, the junction contained 5 bases not matched to a gene.

The gene calls are TRBV2 and TRBJ1-1; D is perhaps TRBD1 (5 bases). The CDR3 is made up of 17 amino acids. The germline V and J ends were trimmed by 6 bases and 0 bases, with 20 bases remaining between them. CDR1 is SNHLY and CDR2 is FYNNEI in the germline V gene. The CDR3 here is CASRIPSGGTMNTEAFF. The CDR3 nucleotides are TGTGCCAGCAGGATCCCATCGGGGGGGACCATGAACACTGAAGCTTTCTTT.

V and J are TRBV11-2 and TRBJ2-7; no firm D call. Germline CDR1 and CDR2: SGHAT and FQNNGV. Trimming pared 5 bases from V and 5 bases from J, leaving 16 bases between. The CDR3 is 14 amino acids. The CDR3 sequence is CASSLRQSVNEQYF. The CDR3, as DNA: TGTGCCAGCAGCCTCCGTCAGTCTGTCAACGAGCAGTACTTC.